The T cell receptor (beta chain) described here comes from a study of response to subunit inactivated influenza vaccine. This clonotype has just a few counts. TCRdb reprocessed the RT-PCR reads via MiXCR and lists one record per CDR3 protein. This sample has 550,000 to 800,000 distinct CDR3 sequences, with about 14% found just once. Germline CDR1 reads MNHEY; CDR2 reads SVGAGI. The CDR3 totals 18 residues. Trimming cost V 2 bases and J 2 bases; bases outside gene matches: 13. The input for sequencing was PBMCs from blood, taken 14 to 15 days before vaccination. The TCR originated in a man in his forties or fifties who received an inactivated influenza vaccine. The V gene is TRBV6-5, the J gene TRBJ2-7; 9 nucleotides match TRBD1. Here the CDR3 DNA reads TGTGCCAGCAGTTACCAAATCACCGGGACAGGGATTGCCTACGAGCAGTACTTC. This codes for CASSYQITGTGIAYEQYF.